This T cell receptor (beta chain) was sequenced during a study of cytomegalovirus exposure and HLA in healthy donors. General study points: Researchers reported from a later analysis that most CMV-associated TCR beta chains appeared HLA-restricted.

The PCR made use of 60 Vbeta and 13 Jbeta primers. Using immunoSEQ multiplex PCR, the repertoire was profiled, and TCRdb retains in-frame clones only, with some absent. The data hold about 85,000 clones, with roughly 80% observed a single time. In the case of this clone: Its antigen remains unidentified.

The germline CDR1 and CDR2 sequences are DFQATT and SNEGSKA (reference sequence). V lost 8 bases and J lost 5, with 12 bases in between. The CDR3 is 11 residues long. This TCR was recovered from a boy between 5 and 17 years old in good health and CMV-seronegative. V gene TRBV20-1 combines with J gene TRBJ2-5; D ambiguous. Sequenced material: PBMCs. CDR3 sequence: CSLSTGETQYF. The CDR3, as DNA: TGCAGTCTCTCGACCGGGGAGACCCAGTACTTC.